Listed below are T cell receptor beta chains from one sample, sequenced in a study of sequential checkpoint blockade in melanoma. Measured with immunoSEQ multiplex PCR; TCRdb has only the in-frame clones, and not every one. The repertoire holds 5,500 or so clones, with 35% to 45% as singletons. The sequencing here drew on tumor tissue (inferred from file names), taken from a patient given nivolumab and ipilimumab in sequence. These receptor sequences come from a human donor with melanoma. The CDR3 runs from the conserved cysteine through the conserved F or W. Each record gives: V gene, D gene, clone size, J gene, CDR3 DNA, CDR3 protein. D genes are given only for firm matches. Not all rows give a size; the values are once, few, many and, for expanded clones, a class.

v_call: TRBV11-3; d_call: TRBD1; clone_size: many; j_call: TRBJ1-5; cdr3_nt: TGTGCCAGCAGCTTCTTCGGACAGGGCCTCGGGCCCCAGCATTTT; cdr3_aa: CASSFFGQGLGPQHF
v_call: TRBV6-8; d_call: TRBD2; clone_size: few; j_call: TRBJ2-3; cdr3_nt: TGTGCCAGCAGAATAGCGGGAGGCGTTACAGATACGCAGTATTTT; cdr3_aa: CASRIAGGVTDTQYF
v_call: TRBV15; d_call: .; clone_size: .; j_call: TRBJ2-7; cdr3_nt: TGTGCCACCAGCAGGGGACGAGGTACGAGCGGCTACGAGCAGTACTTC; cdr3_aa: CATSRGRGTSGYEQYF
v_call: TRBV9; d_call: TRBD2; clone_size: .; j_call: TRBJ2-1; cdr3_nt: TGTGCCAGCAGCGTAGATCCAGCGGGAGTGAATGAGCAGTTCTTC; cdr3_aa: CASSVDPAGVNEQFF
v_call: TRBV10-3; d_call: TRBD1; clone_size: .; j_call: TRBJ2-2; cdr3_nt: TGTGCCATCAGTGACGGACAGGGAGCGACCGGGGAGCTGTTTTTT; cdr3_aa: CAISDGQGATGELFF
v_call: TRBV19; d_call: .; clone_size: .; j_call: TRBJ2-4; cdr3_nt: TGTGCCAGTAGTCACCCACGAAACATTCAGTACTTC; cdr3_aa: CASSHPRNIQYF
v_call: TRBV6-7; d_call: TRBD1; clone_size: .; j_call: TRBJ2-1; cdr3_nt: TGTGCCAGCAGTCTACAGGGGGCTGCCTACAATGAGCAGTTCTTC; cdr3_aa: CASSLQGAAYNEQFF
v_call: TRBV27; d_call: .; clone_size: .; j_call: TRBJ2-7; cdr3_nt: TGTGCCAGCAGTTTGGGGATGGGGGGCTGGTACGAGCAGTACTTC; cdr3_aa: CASSLGMGGWYEQYF
v_call: TRBV12-5; d_call: TRBD2; clone_size: .; j_call: TRBJ2-2; cdr3_nt: TGTGCTAGTGCCAAGCTAGCGGGAGCGGGGACCGGGGAGCTGTTTTTT; cdr3_aa: CASAKLAGAGTGELFF
v_call: TRBV19; d_call: TRBD1; clone_size: .; j_call: TRBJ2-7; cdr3_nt: TGTGCCAGTAGTACCCGAACAGGGGGTCTTGGCACCTACGAGCAGTACTTC; cdr3_aa: CASSTRTGGLGTYEQYF